This entry is about one T cell receptor beta chain. V lost 2 bases and J lost 2, with 12 bases in between. This CDR3 spans 14 amino acids. The germline gives CDR1 GTSNPN, CDR2 SVGIG (reference sequence). This sample is drawn from a study of blood T cell repertoires in COVID-19. Assay used: immunoSEQ multiplex PCR; TCRdb lists only in-frame clones, some missing. This table holds 350,000 to 550,000 clones, around 89% found once. The chain uses TRBV30 and TRBJ2-5; D is perhaps TRBD2 (5 bases). Sequencing was carried out using peripheral blood. The TCR was taken from a woman aged 30 to 39 with acute or convalescent COVID-19. The CDR3 spells CAWSLGGIQETQYF. The DNA of the CDR3 is TGTGCCTGGAGTTTAGGAGGAATACAAGAGACCCAGTACTTC.